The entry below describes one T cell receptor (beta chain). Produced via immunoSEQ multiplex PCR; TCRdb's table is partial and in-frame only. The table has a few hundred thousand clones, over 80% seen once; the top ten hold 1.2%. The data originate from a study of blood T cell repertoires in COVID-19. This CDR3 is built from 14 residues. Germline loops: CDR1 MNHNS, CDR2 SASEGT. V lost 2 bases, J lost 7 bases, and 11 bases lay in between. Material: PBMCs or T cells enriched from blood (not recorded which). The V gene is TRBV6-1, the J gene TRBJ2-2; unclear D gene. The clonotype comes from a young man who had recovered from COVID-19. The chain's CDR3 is CASSELRTNGELFF. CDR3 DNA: TGTGCCAGCAGTGAATTGAGAACTAACGGGGAGCTGTTTTTT.